Below, 7 T cell receptor beta chains from the same sample are listed, as sequenced in a study of cytomegalovirus exposure and HLA in healthy donors. Both 60 Vbeta primers and 13 Jbeta primers went into the PCR. Generated by immunoSEQ multiplex PCR, the TCRdb table keeps only in-frame clones and is missing some. The sample carries approximately 170,000 clones, under 85% recorded once. The specimen sequenced was PBMCs. The receptors stem from a man aged 45-65 years in good health and CMV-seropositive.

The chain is built from TRBV28 and TRBJ2-7, with a tentative D call TRBD2 (6 bases). V was pared by 5 bases and J by 0 bases, with 14 bases between. CDR3 length: 15 amino acids. Germline CDR1 MDHEN, CDR2 SYDVKM. The CDR3 nucleotides read TGTGCCAGCAGTAAAAATGGGGGGAGCTCCTACGAGCAGTACTTC. Its protein is CASSKNGGSSYEQYF.

The chain employs TRBV2 and TRBJ2-1, with TRBD2 matching 9 bases. Germline V gene sequence: CDR1 SNHLY, CDR2 FYNNEI. The CDR3 consists of 15 residues. V lost 1 base, J lost 8 bases, and 6 bases stayed unmatched. In DNA form, the CDR3 reads TGTGCCAGCAGTGAAGGACTAGCGGATCCGGATGAGCAGTTCTTC. Translation gives CASSEGLADPDEQFF. Full variable domain (remainder filled in from reference TRBV2 and TRBJ2-1): EPEVTQTPSHQVTQMGQEVILRCVPISNHLYFYWYRQILGQKVEFLVSFYNNEISEKSEIFDDQFSVERPDGSNFTLKIRSTKLEDSAMYFCASSEGLADPDEQFFGPGTRLTVL.

The chain has TRBV7-9 and TRBJ2-7, with TRBD1 as a possible D gene (5 bases). Germline CDR1 SEHNR, CDR2 FQNEAQ (reference sequence). This CDR3 has 15 amino acids. V was shortened by 0 bases and J by 0 bases, with 9 bases between the two germline ends. The CDR3 reads CASSLAQGNSYEQYF. The CDR3 nucleotides read TGTGCCAGCAGCTTAGCTCAGGGAAACTCCTACGAGCAGTACTTC.

The chain employs TRBV11-2 and TRBJ1-6, with D uncertain. V was pared by 4 bases and J by 5 bases, with 9 bases between. In germline, CDR1 is SGHAT, CDR2 FQNNGV. The CDR3 sequence is 14 residues long. CDR3: CASSYLLNNSPLHF. The CDR3 DNA sequence: TGTGCCAGCAGCTACCTACTGAATAATTCACCCCTCCACTTT.

The chain recombines TRBV5-1 with TRBJ1-2; D may be TRBD1 (6 bases). This CDR3 has 14 residues. V was cut by 0 bases and J by 4 bases, with 10 bases left in between. The germline CDR1 and CDR2 sequences are SGHRS and YFSETQ. Written as DNA, the CDR3 is TGCGCCAGCAGCTTGGCCCCAGGGGCCTATGGCTACACCTTC. Translation: CASSLAPGAYGYTF.

In this sample, this clone turned up a few times. The chain is built from TRBV5-1 and TRBJ2-1, with D maybe TRBD1 (6 bases). CDR1 is SGHRS and CDR2 is YFSETQ in the germline V gene. CDR3 length: 16 amino acids. V lost 2 bases and J lost 0, with 12 bases in between. The chain's CDR3 is CASSFRTASSYNEQFF. DNA of the CDR3: TGCGCCAGCAGCTTTAGGACAGCGAGCTCCTACAATGAGCAGTTCTTC.

J is TRBJ1-4 and V is TRBV7-9, with 9 nucleotides matching TRBD1. J was trimmed by 2 bases and V by 5 bases; bases with no gene match: 9. The CDR3 has 17 amino acids. In germline, CDR1 is SEHNR, CDR2 FQNEAQ (reference sequence). CDR3 region: CASSLPGQGITNEKLFF. The CDR3 bases are TGTGCCAGCAGCCTTCCGGGACAGGGAATTACTAATGAAAAACTGTTTTTT.